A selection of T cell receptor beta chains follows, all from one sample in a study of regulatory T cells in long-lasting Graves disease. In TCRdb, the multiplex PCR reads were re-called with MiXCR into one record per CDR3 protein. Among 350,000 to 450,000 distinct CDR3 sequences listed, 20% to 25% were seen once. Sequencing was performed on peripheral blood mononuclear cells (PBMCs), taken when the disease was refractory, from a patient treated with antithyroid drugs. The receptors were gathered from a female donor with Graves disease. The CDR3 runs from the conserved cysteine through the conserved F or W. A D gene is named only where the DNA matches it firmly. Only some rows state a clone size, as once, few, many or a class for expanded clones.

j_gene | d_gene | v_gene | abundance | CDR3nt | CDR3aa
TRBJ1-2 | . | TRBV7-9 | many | TGTGCCAGCAGCTTAGAGAGTGGCGGGGGCTACACCTTC | CASSLESGGGYTF
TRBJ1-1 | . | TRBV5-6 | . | TGTGCCAGCAGCTACGGGCCTGGGGACACTGAAGCTTTCTTT | CASSYGPGDTEAFF
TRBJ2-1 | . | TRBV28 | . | TGTGCCAGCAGTGTATCTCCCGGGTCCTCCTCCTACAATGAGCAGTTCTTC | CASSVSPGSSSYNEQFF
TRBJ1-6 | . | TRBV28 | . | TGTGCCAGCAGGCCCGTCCAGGGCCTCCTTAATTCACCCCTCCACTTT | CASRPVQGLLNSPLHF
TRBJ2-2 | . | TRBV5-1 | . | TGCGCCAGCCAGGGATCCACCACCGGGGAGCTGTTTTTT | CASQGSTTGELFF
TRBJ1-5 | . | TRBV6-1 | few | TGTGCCAGCAGTCCACAGGGTGTGAGCAATCAGCCCCAGCATTTT | CASSPQGVSNQPQHF
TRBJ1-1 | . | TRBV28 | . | TGTGCCAGCACCTCACAGGGAGACACTGAAGCTTTCTTT | CASTSQGDTEAFF
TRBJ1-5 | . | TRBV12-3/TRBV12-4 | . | TGTGCCAGCAGCCCTACAGGGACGGGTTATAGCAATCAGCCCCAGCATTTT | CASSPTGTGYSNQPQHF
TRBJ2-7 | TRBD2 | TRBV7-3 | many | TGTGCCAGCAGCTTAACGGGACTAGCGTTC | CASSLTGLAF
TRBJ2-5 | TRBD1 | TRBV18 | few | TGTGCCAGCTCACCCAGGACAGGGTACCAAGAGACCCAGTACTTC | CASSPRTGYQETQYF
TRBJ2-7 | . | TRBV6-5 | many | TGTGCCAGCAGTTATAAGGCGAAATACGAGCAGTACTTC | CASSYKAKYEQYF
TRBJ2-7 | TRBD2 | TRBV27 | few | TGTGCCAGCAGTTCTCCTAGCGGGGGTTCCTACGAGCAGTACTTC | CASSSPSGGSYEQYF
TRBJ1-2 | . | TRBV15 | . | TGTGCCACCAGCAGAGATTACTCAACGAGACAGGCTCCATTCTACACCTTC | CATSRDYSTRQAPFYTF
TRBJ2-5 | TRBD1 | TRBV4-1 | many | TGCGCCAGCAGCCAAGGGGACAGGGAAGAGACCCAGTACTTC | CASSQGDREETQYF
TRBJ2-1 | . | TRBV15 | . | TGTGCCACCAGCCCGAGAGTTGTAGCGAACGTGGCCGCTGAGCAGTTCTTC | CATSPRVVANVAAEQFF
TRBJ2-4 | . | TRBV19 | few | TGTGCCAGTAGTATAGCGAGTAGTCGAGACATTCAGTACTTC | CASSIASSRDIQYF
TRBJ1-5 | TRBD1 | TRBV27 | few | TGTGCCAGCAGTCTCAGGGGGGACAGGAGCAATCAGCCCCAGCATTTT | CASSLRGDRSNQPQHF
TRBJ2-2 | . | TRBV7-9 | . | TGTGCCAGCCCGGGTCCAGCGGACCACACCGGGGAGCTGTTTTTT | CASPGPADHTGELFF
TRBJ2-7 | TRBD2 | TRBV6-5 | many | TGTGCCAGCAGTTACTCGACTAGCGGGTTGACGGTGCAGTACTTC | CASSYSTSGLTVQYF
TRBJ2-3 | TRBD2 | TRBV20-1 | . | TGCAGTGCTAGAGGCGGGAGGGCCGTACATACGCAGTATTTT | CSARGGRAVHTQYF
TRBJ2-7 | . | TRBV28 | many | TGTGCCAGCAGTTTATCAGGCTACGAGCAGTACTTC | CASSLSGYEQYF
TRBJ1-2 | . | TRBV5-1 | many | TGCGCCAGCAGCCGGGACGGAGGAGTCAATGGCTACACCTTC | CASSRDGGVNGYTF
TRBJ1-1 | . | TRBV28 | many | TGTGCCAGCAGTTTAGAGGCAGCCGAGTGGGGCACTGAAGCTTTCTTT | CASSLEAAEWGTEAFF
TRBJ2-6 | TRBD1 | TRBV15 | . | TGTGCCGCCAGCCGAAGGACAGGGATTCCCTGGGCCAACGTCCTGACTTTC | CAASRRTGIPWANVLTF
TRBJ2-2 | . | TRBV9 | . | TGTGCCAGCAGCGTCAGCTGGAGGTATACCGGGGAGCTGTTTTTT | CASSVSWRYTGELFF
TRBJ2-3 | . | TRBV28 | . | TGTGCCAGCAGAGTTGACGGGAGAGTTGGAGATACGCAGTATTTT | CASRVDGRVGDTQYF
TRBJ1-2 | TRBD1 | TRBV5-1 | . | TGCGCCAGCAGCTTGGGGTCGGGGACAGCTAACTATGGCTACACCTTC | CASSLGSGTANYGYTF
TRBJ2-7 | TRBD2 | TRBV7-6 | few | TGTGCCAGCAGCTTAGAACTAGCGGGAGGGGGCTACGAGCAGTACTTC | CASSLELAGGGYEQYF
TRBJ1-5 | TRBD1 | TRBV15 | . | TGTGCCACCAGCAGACCGGGACAGGGCAATCAGCCCCAGCATTTT | CATSRPGQGNQPQHF
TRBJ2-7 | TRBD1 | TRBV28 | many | TGTGCCAGCAGCCCGGGACAGACCTACGAGCAGTACTTC | CASSPGQTYEQYF
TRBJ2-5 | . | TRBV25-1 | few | TGTGCCAGCAGTGTAGCGAGCTCCCCACAGTACTTC | CASSVASSPQYF
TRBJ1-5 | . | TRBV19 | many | TGTGCCAGTGGCTTTTCGACCACGAATCAGCCCCAGCATTTT | CASGFSTTNQPQHF
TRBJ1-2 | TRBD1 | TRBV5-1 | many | TGCGCCAGCAGCAGGGGACAGGGGGCACTTGGCTACACCTTC | CASSRGQGALGYTF
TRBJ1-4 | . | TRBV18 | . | TGTGCCAGCTCGCCTGGCCAGTCGAATGGAGAAAAACTGTTTTTT | CASSPGQSNGEKLFF
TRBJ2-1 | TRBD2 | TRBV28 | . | TGTGCCAGCAGTCGACTAGCGGGAGGGACTTACAATGAGCAGTTCTTC | CASSRLAGGTYNEQFF
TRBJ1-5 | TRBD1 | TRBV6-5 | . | TGTGCCAGCAGTTGGCAGGGGGAAGGGGGCAATCAGCCCCAGCATTTT | CASSWQGEGGNQPQHF
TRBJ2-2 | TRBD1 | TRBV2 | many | TGTGCCAGCAGGACAGGGGTCACCGGGGAGCTGTTTTTT | CASRTGVTGELFF
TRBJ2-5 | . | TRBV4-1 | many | TGCGCCAGCAGCCAGGGGGGAGTGGAGACCCAGTACTTC | CASSQGGVETQYF
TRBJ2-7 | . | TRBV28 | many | TGTGCCAGCAGTAGCCGGACATCCTACGAGCAGTACTTC | CASSSRTSYEQYF
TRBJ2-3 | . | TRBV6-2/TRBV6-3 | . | TGTGCCAGCAGTTACTCCGGCAGGACCATAGATACGCAGTATTTT | CASSYSGRTIDTQYF
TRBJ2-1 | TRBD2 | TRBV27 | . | TGTGCCAGCAGTCCGACGGCTAGCGGGAGAGGGTATTACAATGAGCAGTTCTTC | CASSPTASGRGYYNEQFF
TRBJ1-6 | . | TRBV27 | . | TGTGCCAGCAGTTTGAGCCACGATTCACCCCTCCACTTT | CASSLSHDSPLHF
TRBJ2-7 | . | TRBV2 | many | TGTGCCAGCAGTGCTGGGGGGACAGAGCAGTACTTC | CASSAGGTEQYF
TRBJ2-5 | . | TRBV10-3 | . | TGTGCCATCAGTGAGGTCGGGGGACCCCAAGAGACCCAGTACTTC | CAISEVGGPQETQYF
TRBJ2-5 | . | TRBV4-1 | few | TGCGCCAGCAGCCAAGATCGAAAAGCACCCCAGTACTTC | CASSQDRKAPQYF
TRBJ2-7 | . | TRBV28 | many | TGTGCCAGCAGCTTTCCACCAAGAAACGGATTTCACTACGAGCAGTACTTC | CASSFPPRNGFHYEQYF
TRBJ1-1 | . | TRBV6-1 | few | TGTGCCAGCAGTGTTTCCAGTTATGGGAACATGAACACTGAAGCTTTCTTT | CASSVSSYGNMNTEAFF
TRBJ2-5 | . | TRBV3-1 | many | TGTGCCAGCAGCCTTTTCGCGGGACCCTTCCAAGAGACCCAGTACTTC | CASSLFAGPFQETQYF
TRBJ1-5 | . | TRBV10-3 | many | TGTGCCATCAGTGATAAGGGGAATCAGCCCCAGCATTTT | CAISDKGNQPQHF
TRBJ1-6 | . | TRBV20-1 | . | TGCAGTGCTAGATCCCGCGGCAGGGTTACATCCTATAATTCACCCCTCCACTTT | CSARSRGRVTSYNSPLHF
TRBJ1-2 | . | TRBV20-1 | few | TGCAGTGCTCTCCCGACAGATCCGTCTAACTATGGCTACACCTTC | CSALPTDPSNYGYTF
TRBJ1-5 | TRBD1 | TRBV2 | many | TGTGCCAGCAGGACCGGGACAGGGGCCTATCAGCCCCAGCATTTT | CASRTGTGAYQPQHF
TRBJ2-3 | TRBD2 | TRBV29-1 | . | TGCAGCGTTGATATTGTAGCGGGGAAAGACACAGATACGCAGTATTTT | CSVDIVAGKDTDTQYF
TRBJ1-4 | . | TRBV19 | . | TGTGCCAGTAGCCCCGGGACTGCGCATGAAAAACTGTTTTTT | CASSPGTAHEKLFF
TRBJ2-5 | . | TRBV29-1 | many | TGCAGCGTTGAAGATCACGAAGGGACCCAGTACTTC | CSVEDHEGTQYF